A selection of T cell receptor beta chains follows, all from one sample in a study of blood T cell repertoires in COVID-19. Sequencing used immunoSEQ multiplex PCR; TCRdb keeps in-frame clones, though not all of them. The table has around 250,000 clones, 83% seen once. The specimen was peripheral blood. The origin of the receptors is a man between 40 and 49 years old with active or convalescent COVID-19. CDR3s include the opening cysteine and the closing phenylalanine or tryptophan. The D gene is left open where the match is weak. Size is stated for part of the rows, as once, few or many counts, or as a class when the clone is expanded.

clone_size j_call d_call v_call cdr3_nt cdr3_aa
. TRBJ2-3 TRBD2 TRBV4-2 TGTGCCAGCAGCCAAGATAAGGGCGCGGGAGGGCGGACAGATACGCAGTATTTT CASSQDKGAGGRTDTQYF
. TRBJ1-5 TRBD1 TRBV6-1 TGTGCCAGCAGTGAACAGGGGGTAGGCAATCAGCCCCAGCATTTT CASSEQGVGNQPQHF
. TRBJ2-3 TRBD2 TRBV7-9 TGTGCCAGCAGCTTAGCACTAGCGGGGGGTTACACAGATACGCAGTATTTT CASSLALAGGYTDTQYF
. TRBJ2-1 TRBD2 TRBV2 TGTGCCAGGAAGCGGGGCAATGAGCAGTTCTTC CARKRGNEQFF
. TRBJ1-3 TRBD1 TRBV4-3 TGCGCCAGCAGCCAAGAGACTATGACAGGGGGCTCTGGAAACACCATATATTTT CASSQETMTGGSGNTIYF
. TRBJ1-4 . TRBV15 TGTGCCACCAGCAGAGTACCCGGTCTAAATGAAAAACTGTTTTTT CATSRVPGLNEKLFF
. TRBJ1-5 . TRBV30 TGTGCCTGGAGTGTAAGGGGAAGGGGCAATCAGCCCCAGCATTTT CAWSVRGRGNQPQHF
few TRBJ2-5 . TRBV30 TGTGCCTGGAGTAGACAGCAAGAGACCCAGTACTTC CAWSRQQETQYF
. TRBJ2-1 TRBD2 TRBV5-1 TGCGCCAGCAGCTGGGGACTAGCGGAGCCCTACAATGAGCAGTTCTTC CASSWGLAEPYNEQFF
. TRBJ1-5 . TRBV30 TGTGCCTGGAGTGTACCGGGACTCTATAGCAATCAGCCCCAGCATTTT CAWSVPGLYSNQPQHF
many TRBJ2-6 . TRBV6-5 TGTGCCAGCACAGGGGCCTACTCTGGGGCCAACGTCCTGACTTTC CASTGAYSGANVLTF
. TRBJ2-1 TRBD2 TRBV30 TGTGCCTGGAGTGTAGGTAGCGGGAGAATCCTTGAGCAGTTCTTC CAWSVGSGRILEQFF
. TRBJ2-7 . TRBV5-1 TGCGCCAGCAGCTTGGATGGGACATCTGGCTACGAGCAGTACTTC CASSLDGTSGYEQYF
. TRBJ2-7 TRBD2 TRBV2 TGTGCCAGCTCGGTGTTGACTAGCGGGATCAACTACGAGCAGTACTTC CASSVLTSGINYEQYF
. TRBJ2-5 TRBD1 TRBV3-1/TRBV3-2 TGTGCCAGCAGCCACAAGGGGGCAGGAGAGACCCAGTACTTC CASSHKGAGETQYF
few TRBJ1-1 . TRBV30 TGTGCCTGGAGTGTACATCGGGGAACTGAAGCTTTCTTT CAWSVHRGTEAFF
. TRBJ2-7 TRBD2 TRBV7-2 TGTGCCAGCAGCTTAGTGGCTAGCGGGGGATACGAGCAGTACTTC CASSLVASGGYEQYF
few TRBJ1-2 . TRBV11-3 TGTGCCAGCAGCTCTGGACAGAACTATGGCTACACCTTC CASSSGQNYGYTF
once TRBJ1-4 . TRBV27 TGTGCCAGCAGCCTTTGGGGAGCTAATGAAAAACTGTTTTTT CASSLWGANEKLFF
. TRBJ2-7 TRBD1 TRBV9 TGTGCCAGCAGGAACAGGGGTTTAGCGTTTTTCCACGAGCAGTACTTC CASRNRGLAFFHEQYF
. TRBJ1-5 . TRBV27 TGTGCCAGCAGTTTATGGGGCCCCAATCAGCCCCAGCATTTT CASSLWGPNQPQHF
. TRBJ2-3 . TRBV9 TGTGCCAGCAGCGTAAGCGGGACAGGTACAGATACGCAGTATTTT CASSVSGTGTDTQYF
. TRBJ2-7 . TRBV30 TGTGCCTGGAGTCCCGGGGGTTTCTACGAGCAGTACTTC CAWSPGGFYEQYF
few TRBJ2-7 . TRBV7-2 TGTGCCAGCAGCCCATATGGGGGGGCCTCCTCCTACGAGCAGTACTTC CASSPYGGASSYEQYF
once TRBJ1-2 TRBD1 TRBV19 TGTGCCAGTAGCCTCGCAGGGGGAGGCTATGGCTACACCTTC CASSLAGGGYGYTF
. TRBJ1-1 . TRBV27 TGTGCCAGCAGAGAATTTAGGACAACGAACACTGAAGCTTTCTTT CASREFRTTNTEAFF